The T cell receptor (beta chain) under discussion was sequenced for a study of OX40 agonist ivuxolimab in advanced cancers. About the research overall: Ivuxolimab, an agonist antibody against OX40 (CD134), was given to patients.

In the case of this clone: Its antigen is still unknown. Germline is not matched at one junction end, which may reflect a read error. The sample holds other DNA sequences that translate to the same CDR3.

Germline V gene lookup returns CDR1 MDHEN and CDR2 SYDVKM. The CDR3 is 14 residues long. Study-wide points: At 0.1 to 3.0 mg/kg and by week 6, clonal expansion occurred in CD4+ and CD8+ blood T cells. Low levels of normalized T-cell clonal expansion also appeared in some nonresponders.

Data came from immunoSEQ multiplex PCR; TCRdb stores just in-frame clones and leaves some out. The sample lists tens of thousands of clones, around 87% occurring once. V is TRBV28 and J is TRBJ2-7, with D tentatively TRBD2 (5 bases). The origin of this receptor is an adult with an advanced solid tumor such as melanoma, head and neck, liver or kidney cancer. The input for sequencing was CD4+ or CD8+ T cells sorted from blood, taken in a trial of the OX40 agonist ivuxolimab. Here the CDR3 DNA reads TGTGCCAGTAGTTTCCCGTCCGAGGGCCACGAGCAGTACTTC. Its protein is CASSFPSEGHEQYF.